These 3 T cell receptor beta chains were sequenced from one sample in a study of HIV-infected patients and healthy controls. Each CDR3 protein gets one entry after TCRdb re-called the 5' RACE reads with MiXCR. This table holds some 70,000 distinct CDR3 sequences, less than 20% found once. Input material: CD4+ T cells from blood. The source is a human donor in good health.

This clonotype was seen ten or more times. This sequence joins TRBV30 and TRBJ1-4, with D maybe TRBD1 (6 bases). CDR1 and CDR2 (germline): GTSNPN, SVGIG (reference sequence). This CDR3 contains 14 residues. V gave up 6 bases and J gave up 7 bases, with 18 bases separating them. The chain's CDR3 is CACVVGGRTEKLFF. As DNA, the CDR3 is TGTGCCTGTGTAGTGGGGGGCCGGACTGAAAAACTGTTTTTT.

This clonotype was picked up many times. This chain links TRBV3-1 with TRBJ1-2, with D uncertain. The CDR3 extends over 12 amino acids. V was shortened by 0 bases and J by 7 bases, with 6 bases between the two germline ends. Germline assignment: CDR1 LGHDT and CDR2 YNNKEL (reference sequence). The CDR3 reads CASSQDMSGYTF. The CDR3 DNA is TGTGCCAGCAGCCAAGATATGAGTGGCTACACCTTC.

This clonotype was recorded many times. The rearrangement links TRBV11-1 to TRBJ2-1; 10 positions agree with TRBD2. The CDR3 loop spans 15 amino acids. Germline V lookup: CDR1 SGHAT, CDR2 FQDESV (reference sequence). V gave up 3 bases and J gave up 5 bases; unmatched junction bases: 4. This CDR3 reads CASSFSTSGNNEQFF. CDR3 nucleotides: TGTGCCAGCAGCTTTTCTACTAGCGGGAACAATGAGCAGTTCTTC.